What follows are 5 T cell receptor beta chains derived from one specimen sequenced in a study of shared clonotypes between healthy human individuals. Profiled with immunoSEQ multiplex PCR; TCRdb holds only in-frame clones, not every one. The sample yields more than 2 million clones, roughly 93% seen once. Cells designated naive CD8 were CD45RO-negative and were positively selected for CCR7, with terminally differentiated effector memory CD45RA+ cells excluded. Source material: naive CD8+ T cells from PBMCs. The receptors derive from a man between 18 and 35 years old in good health. Some clones in this sample may be carry-over from other donors' samples.

This chain uses TRBV28 with TRBJ2-2; no definite D call. V lost 8 bases to trimming and J lost 5 bases, with 18 bases between them. Germline lookup yields CDR1 MDHEN and CDR2 SYDVKM. CDR3 length equals 15 residues. The CDR3 reads CASGDLRMGTGELFF. The CDR3 DNA is TGTGCCAGCGGCGACTTGAGAATGGGGACCGGGGAGCTGTTTTTT.

The rearrangement uses TRBV7-9 and TRBJ1-2, with 7 bases matching TRBD1. V lost 4 bases and J lost 8; bases outside the gene matches: 10. This CDR3 contains 14 residues. Per the germline V gene, CDR1 is SEHNR and CDR2 is FQNEAQ (reference sequence). In DNA form, the CDR3 reads TGTGCCAGCAGCTCCTACAGGACAGGAGGCGGCTACACCTTC. Amino acid sequence: CASSSYRTGGGYTF.

This chain uses TRBV19 with TRBJ1-1; 7 bases are shared with TRBD1. The CDR3 is made up of 12 amino acids. Trimming cost V 5 bases and J 6 bases; bases outside gene matches: 3. Germline CDR1 is LNHDA and CDR2 is SQIVND (reference sequence). CDR3 sequence (DNA): TGTGCCAGTAGTGATACAGGGGCTGAAGCTTTCTTT. Protein: CASSDTGAEAFF.

The J gene is TRBJ2-1, the V gene TRBV2; TRBD2 matches at 12 bases. The junction had 2 bases not matched to a gene; V was cut back by 4 bases and J by 4 bases. CDR1 SNHLY and CDR2 FYNNEI come from the germline V gene. The CDR3 length is 15 residues. The CDR3 DNA is TGTGCCAGCAGTGCCACTAGCGGGAGGTACAATGAGCAGTTCTTC. It encodes CASSATSGRYNEQFF.

This sequence joins TRBV20-1 and TRBJ1-5; no clear D. The V gene lost 0 bases and the J gene lost 13 bases, with 10 bases spanning the gap. Germline loops: CDR1 DFQATT, CDR2 SNEGSKA (reference sequence). This CDR3 is 11 amino acids long. CDR3 DNA sequence: TGCAGTGCTAGAGAAGGGAGACTTCAGCATTTT. It is translated as CSAREGRLQHF.